This passage covers 9 T cell receptor beta chains from one sample sequenced in a study of cytomegalovirus exposure and HLA in healthy donors. PCR employed 60 Vbeta and 13 Jbeta primers. Method: immunoSEQ multiplex PCR; TCRdb's copy keeps in-frame clones and lacks some. The data show approximately 210,000 clones, with about 81% seen just once and about 1.8% held by the top ten. Sequencing was done on a sample of PBMCs. These receptors were taken from a man younger than 35 in good health and CMV-seronegative.

On this clone: The same CDR3 also results from other DNA sequences found in this sample. The V gene is TRBV5-1, the J gene TRBJ2-1, with 9 bases lining up with TRBD1. From germline, CDR1 is SGHRS and CDR2 YFSETQ. The CDR3 length is 15 residues. V dropped 4 bases and J dropped 1; count of bases not matched to a gene: 3. This CDR3 reads CASSPGQGSYNEQFF. In DNA, the CDR3 is TGCGCCAGCAGCCCGGGACAGGGATCCTACAATGAGCAGTTCTTC.

The V call is TRBV6-1, the J call TRBJ1-2, with D unresolved. Germline V gene lookup returns CDR1 MNHNS and CDR2 SASEGT. The CDR3 runs 15 residues. The V end lost 3 bases, the J end lost 4 bases, and 15 bases lay between the germline ends. The CDR3 loop reads CASSDLHRDLYGYTF. The DNA of the CDR3 is TGTGCCAGCAGTGATTTGCACAGAGACCTCTATGGCTACACCTTC.

The rearrangement uses TRBV19 and TRBJ2-2; 7 bases fit TRBD2. Germline lookup yields CDR1 LNHDA and CDR2 SQIVND (reference sequence). The CDR3 extends over 15 amino acids. Trimming took 4 bases from V and 4 from J; bases not matched to a gene: 6. CDR3 bases: TGTGCCAGTAGTACTATAGCGGGTGGCACCGGGGAGCTGTTTTTT. Translation: CASSTIAGGTGELFF. Together with reference TRBV19 and TRBJ2-2, the CDR3 gives the full variable domain: DGGITQSPKYLFRKEGQNVTLSCEQNLNHDAMYWYRQDPGQGLRLIYYSQIVNDFQKGDIAEGYSVSREKKESFPLTVTSAQKNPTAFYLCASSTIAGGTGELFFGEGSRLTVL.

The gene calls are TRBV28 and TRBJ1-5, with D possibly TRBD1 on 5 matching bases. CDR3 length: 17 amino acids. V was trimmed by 6 bases and J by 4 bases, leaving 22 bases between them. CDR1 is MDHEN, CDR2 SYDVKM, per germline. The CDR3 DNA is TGTGCCAGCAGCCCCTTCTCGGGCAACAGGTATAATCAGCCCCAGCATTTT. It encodes CASSPFSGNRYNQPQHF.

V usage is TRBV4-3 and J usage is TRBJ2-5; TRBD1 matches 10 bases. Trimming cost V 4 bases and J 8 bases; bases outside gene matches: 13. The CDR3 totals 16 residues. CDR1 is LGHNA and CDR2 is YSLEER in the germline V gene. The CDR3 region is CASSLRTGGSVVTQYF. The CDR3 region has the DNA TGCGCCAGCAGCCTCCGGACAGGGGGGTCGGTAGTAACCCAGTACTTC.

As to this clone: One end of the junction is discordant with germline, which a read error may explain. The chain is built from TRBV7-3 and TRBJ1-1; D is unclear. Germline V gives CDR1 SGHTA, CDR2 FQGTGA. CDR3 length equals 13 residues. The DNA of the CDR3 is TGTACCAGCAGCGACCGGGAATTCACTGAAGCTTTCTTT. Its translation: CTSSDREFTEAFF.

The V and J genes are TRBV5-4 and TRBJ1-2; D is unclear. The CDR3 totals 14 residues. CDR1 and CDR2 (germline): SGHNT, YYREEE (reference sequence). Trimming removed 3 bases from V and 7 bases from J, with 16 bases in between. The CDR3 loop reads CASSSIADWGGYTF. For the CDR3, the DNA is TGTGCCAGCAGCTCCATAGCGGATTGGGGTGGCTACACCTTC.

This clone was counted between two and nine times. This chain connects TRBV5-4 to TRBJ2-2, with a weak D call TRBD1 (5 bases). Trimming left V 4 bases short and J 2 bases short, with 12 bases between. CDR3 size: 15 residues. The V gene's germline CDR1 is SGHNT and CDR2 YYREEE (reference sequence). Written as DNA, the CDR3 is TGTGCCAGCAGCCCGTCAGGGCTCAACACCGGGGAGCTGTTTTTT. Translating gives CASSPSGLNTGELFF.

The CDR3 region is CASSIRQGGYGYTF. CDR3 sequence (DNA): TGTGCCAGTAGTATCAGGCAAGGAGGGTATGGCTACACCTTC. The rearrangement joins TRBV19 to TRBJ1-2; D uncertain. The CDR3 length is 14 residues. Trimming stripped 3 bases from V and 5 bases from J, with 13 bases between. Germline V gene sequence: CDR1 LNHDA, CDR2 SQIVND (reference sequence).